This T cell receptor (beta chain) stems from a study of cytomegalovirus exposure and HLA in healthy donors. PCR employed 60 Vbeta and 13 Jbeta primers. TCRdb keeps only in-frame clones here, not all; method: immunoSEQ multiplex PCR. The sample's table shows roughly 120,000 clones. As regards this clone: Antigen specificity is unknown.

The CDR3 is made up of 16 amino acids. The V gene lost 1 base and the J gene lost 5 bases, with 14 bases spanning the gap. Germline-derived CDR1 and CDR2 are SGHAT and FQNNGV. General study results and limits: Presence/absence analyses rested on an assumption that sequencing depth was roughly uniform across donors. Later analysis associated a missense DCLRE1C variant with TCR beta V- and J-gene trimming.

The specimen was PBMCs. The chain is built from TRBV11-2 and TRBJ2-2; the D gene is possibly TRBD1 (6 bases). The TCR originated in a man between 18 and 29 years old in good health and CMV-seronegative. CDR3 sequence (DNA): TGTGCCAGCAGCTTAGGTACAGGGACGACTACCGGGGAGCTGTTTTTT. This codes for CASSLGTGTTTGELFF.